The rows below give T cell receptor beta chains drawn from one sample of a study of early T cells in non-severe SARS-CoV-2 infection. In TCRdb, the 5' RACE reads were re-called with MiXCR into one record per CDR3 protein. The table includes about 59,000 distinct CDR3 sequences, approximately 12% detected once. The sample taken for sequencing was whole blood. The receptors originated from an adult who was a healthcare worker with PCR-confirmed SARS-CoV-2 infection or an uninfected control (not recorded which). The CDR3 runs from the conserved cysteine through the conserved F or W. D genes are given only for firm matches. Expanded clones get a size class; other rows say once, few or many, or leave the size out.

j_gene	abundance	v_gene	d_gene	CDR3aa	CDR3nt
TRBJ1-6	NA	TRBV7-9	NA	CASSLQEGNSPLHF	TGTGCCAGCAGCTTACAGGAGGGCAATTCACCCCTCCACTTT
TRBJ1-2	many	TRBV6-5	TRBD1	CASSYSVQEGQLGGYGYTF	TGTGCCAGCAGTTACTCGGTCCAAGAGGGACAGCTGGGGGGCTATGGCTACACCTTC
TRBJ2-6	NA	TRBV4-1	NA	CASSQDLMSQGSGSGANVLTF	TGCGCCAGCAGCCAAGATCTGATGAGTCAGGGTTCGGGCTCTGGGGCCAACGTCCTGACTTTC
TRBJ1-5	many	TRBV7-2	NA	CASSLSFGLPQHF	TGTGCCAGCAGCTTAAGTTTCGGCCTCCCCCAGCATTTT
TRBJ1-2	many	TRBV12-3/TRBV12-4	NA	CASRTNYGYTF	TGTGCCAGCAGGACAAACTATGGCTACACCTTC
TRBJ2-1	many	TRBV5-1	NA	CASTLARGVGIEQFF	TGCGCCAGCACCTTAGCGAGGGGAGTGGGGATTGAGCAGTTCTTC
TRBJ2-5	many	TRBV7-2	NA	CASSLYGGGETQYF	TGTGCCAGCAGCTTATACGGAGGGGGGGAGACCCAGTACTTC
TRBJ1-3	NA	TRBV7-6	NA	CASGDRGNTIYF	TGTGCCAGCGGGGACCGTGGAAACACCATATATTTT
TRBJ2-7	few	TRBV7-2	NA	CASSHNQYEQYF	TGTGCCAGCAGTCACAACCAGTACGAGCAGTACTTC
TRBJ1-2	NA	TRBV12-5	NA	CASGLFQGSYGYTF	TGTGCTAGTGGATTGTTCCAGGGGAGTTATGGCTACACCTTC
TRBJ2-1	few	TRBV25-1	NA	CASSRLVYNEQFF	TGTGCCTCAAGCAGGCTGGTCTACAATGAGCAGTTCTTC
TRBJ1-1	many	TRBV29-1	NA	CSVDVGDTEAFF	TGCAGCGTTGATGTCGGGGACACTGAAGCTTTCTTT
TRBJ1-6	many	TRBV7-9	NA	CASSLGAQSPSPLHF	TGTGCCAGCAGCTTAGGTGCCCAGAGTCCCTCACCCCTCCACTTT
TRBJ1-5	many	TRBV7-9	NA	CASSPVESFQPQHF	TGTGCCAGCAGCCCGGTGGAATCGTTTCAGCCCCAGCATTTT
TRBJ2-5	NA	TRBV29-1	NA	CSVAKETQYF	TGCAGCGTCGCAAAAGAGACCCAGTACTTC
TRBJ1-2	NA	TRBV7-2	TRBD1	CASSRDRPYGHTF	TGTGCCAGCAGCCGGGACAGGCCCTATGGCCACACCTTC